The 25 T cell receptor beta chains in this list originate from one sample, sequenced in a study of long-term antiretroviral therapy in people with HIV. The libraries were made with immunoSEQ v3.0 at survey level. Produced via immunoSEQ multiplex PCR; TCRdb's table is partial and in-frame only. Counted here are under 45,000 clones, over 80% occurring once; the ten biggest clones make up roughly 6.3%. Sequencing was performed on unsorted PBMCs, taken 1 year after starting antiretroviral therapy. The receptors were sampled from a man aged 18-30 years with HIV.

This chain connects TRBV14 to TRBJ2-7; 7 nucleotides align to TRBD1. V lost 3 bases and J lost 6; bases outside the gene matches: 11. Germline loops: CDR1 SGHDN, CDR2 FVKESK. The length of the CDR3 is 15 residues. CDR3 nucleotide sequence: TGTGCCAGCAGCCATAAAACAGGGGTCCCTTCCGAGCAGTACTTC. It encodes CASSHKTGVPSEQYF.

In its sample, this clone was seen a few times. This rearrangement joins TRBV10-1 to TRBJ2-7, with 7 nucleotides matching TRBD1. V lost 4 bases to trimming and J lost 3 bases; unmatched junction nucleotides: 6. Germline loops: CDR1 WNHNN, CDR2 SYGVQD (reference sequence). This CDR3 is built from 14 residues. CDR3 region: CASSARDSVYEQYF. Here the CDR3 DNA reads TGCGCCAGCAGTGCACGGGACAGCGTCTACGAGCAGTACTTC.

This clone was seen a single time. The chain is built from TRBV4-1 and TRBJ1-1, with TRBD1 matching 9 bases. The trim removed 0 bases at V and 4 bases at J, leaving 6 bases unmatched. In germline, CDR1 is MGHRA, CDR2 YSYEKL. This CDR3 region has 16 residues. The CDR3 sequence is CASSQDTGGSFTEAFF. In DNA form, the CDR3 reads TGCGCCAGCAGCCAAGATACAGGGGGCAGTTTCACTGAAGCTTTCTTT.

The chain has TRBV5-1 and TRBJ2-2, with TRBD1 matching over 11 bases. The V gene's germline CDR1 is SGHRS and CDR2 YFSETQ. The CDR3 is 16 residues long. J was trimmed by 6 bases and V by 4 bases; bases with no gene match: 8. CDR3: CASSRTGGEFAGELFF. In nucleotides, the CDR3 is TGCGCCAGCAGCAGGACAGGGGGCGAATTCGCCGGGGAGCTGTTTTTT.

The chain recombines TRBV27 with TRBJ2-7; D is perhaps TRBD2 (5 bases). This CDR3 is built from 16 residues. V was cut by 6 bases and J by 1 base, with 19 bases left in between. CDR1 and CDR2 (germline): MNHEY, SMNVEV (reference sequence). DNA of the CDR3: TGTGCCAGCAGCCCGGCCGGTTTTCGAGGGTCCTACGAGCAGTACTTC. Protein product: CASSPAGFRGSYEQYF.

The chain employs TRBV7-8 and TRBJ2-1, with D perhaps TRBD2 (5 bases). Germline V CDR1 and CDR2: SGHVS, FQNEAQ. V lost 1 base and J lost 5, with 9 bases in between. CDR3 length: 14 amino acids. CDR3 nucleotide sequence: TGTGCCAGCAGCTTAGTCGGGGTCGACAATGAGCAGTTCTTC. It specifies CASSLVGVDNEQFF. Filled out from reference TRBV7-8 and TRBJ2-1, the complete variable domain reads GAGVSQSPRYKVAKRGQDVALRCDPISGHVSLFWYQQALGQGPEFLTYFQNEAQLDKSGLPSDRFFAERPEGSVSTLKIQRTQQEDSAVYLCASSLVGVDNEQFFGPGTRLTVL.

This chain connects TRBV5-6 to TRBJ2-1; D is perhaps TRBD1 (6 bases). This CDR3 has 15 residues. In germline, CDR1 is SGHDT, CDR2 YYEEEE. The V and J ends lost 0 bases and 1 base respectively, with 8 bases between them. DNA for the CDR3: TGTGCCAGCAGCTTGGTGCAGGGGTCCTACAATGAGCAGTTCTTC. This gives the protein CASSLVQGSYNEQFF.

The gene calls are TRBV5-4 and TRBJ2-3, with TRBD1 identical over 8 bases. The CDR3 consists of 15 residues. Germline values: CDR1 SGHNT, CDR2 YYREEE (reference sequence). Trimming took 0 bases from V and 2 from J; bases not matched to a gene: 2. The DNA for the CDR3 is TGTGCCAGCAGCTTGGAGGACAGGGACACAGATACGCAGTATTTT. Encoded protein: CASSLEDRDTDTQYF. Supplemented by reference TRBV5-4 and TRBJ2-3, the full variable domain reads ETGVTQSPTHLIKTRGQQVTLRCSSQSGHNTVSWYQQALGQGPQFIFQYYREEENGRGNFPPRFSGLQFPNYSSELNVNALELDDSALYLCASSLEDRDTDTQYFGPGTRLTVL.

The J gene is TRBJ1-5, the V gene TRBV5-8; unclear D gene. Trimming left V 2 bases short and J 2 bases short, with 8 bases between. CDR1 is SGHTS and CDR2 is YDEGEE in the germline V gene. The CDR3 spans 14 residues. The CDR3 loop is CASSFPKGNQPQHF. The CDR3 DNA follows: TGTGCCAGCAGCTTCCCAAAAGGCAATCAGCCCCAGCATTTT.

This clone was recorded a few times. In nucleotides, the CDR3 is TGTGCCAGCAGTTCGCGGGACAGGGACCAGGGCACCTTC. As protein: CASSSRDRDQGTF. This chain joins TRBV28 and TRBJ1-2; 9 nucleotides match TRBD1. This CDR3 comprises 13 residues. V trimming: 4 bases; J trimming: 13 bases; junction bases outside the gene matches: 10. Per germline, CDR1 MDHEN and CDR2 SYDVKM.

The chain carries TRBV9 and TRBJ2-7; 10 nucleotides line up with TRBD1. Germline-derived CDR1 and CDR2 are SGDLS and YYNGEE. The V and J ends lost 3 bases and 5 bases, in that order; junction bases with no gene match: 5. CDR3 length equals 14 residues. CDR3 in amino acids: CASSGTGTGDEQYF. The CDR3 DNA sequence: TGTGCCAGCAGCGGGACCGGGACAGGGGACGAGCAGTACTTC.

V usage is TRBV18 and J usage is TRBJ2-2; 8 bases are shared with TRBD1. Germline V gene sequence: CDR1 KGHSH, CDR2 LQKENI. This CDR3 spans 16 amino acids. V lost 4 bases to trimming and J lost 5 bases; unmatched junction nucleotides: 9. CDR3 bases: TGTGCCAGCTCACGGTTCGAGACAGGGGTTACCGGGGAGCTGTTTTTT. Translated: CASSRFETGVTGELFF.

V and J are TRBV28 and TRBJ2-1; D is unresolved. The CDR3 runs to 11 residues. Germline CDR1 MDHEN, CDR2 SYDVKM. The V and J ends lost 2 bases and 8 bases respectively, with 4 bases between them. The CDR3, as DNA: TGTGCCAGCAGTTTAGGTTATGAGCAGTTCTTC. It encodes CASSLGYEQFF.

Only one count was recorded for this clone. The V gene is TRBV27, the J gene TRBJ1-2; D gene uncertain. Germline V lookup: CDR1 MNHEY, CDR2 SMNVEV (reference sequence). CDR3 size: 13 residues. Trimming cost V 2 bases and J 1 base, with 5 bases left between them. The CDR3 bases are TGTGCCAGCAGTTTACAGCTTAACTATGGCTACACCTTC. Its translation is CASSLQLNYGYTF.

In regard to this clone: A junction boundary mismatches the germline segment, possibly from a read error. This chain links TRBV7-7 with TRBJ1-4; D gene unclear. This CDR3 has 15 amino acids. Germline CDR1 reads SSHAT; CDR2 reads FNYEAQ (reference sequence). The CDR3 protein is CASSLGLNSNEKLFF. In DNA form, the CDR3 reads TGTGCTAGCAGCCTAGGACTGAATTCTAATGAAAAACTGTTTTTT.

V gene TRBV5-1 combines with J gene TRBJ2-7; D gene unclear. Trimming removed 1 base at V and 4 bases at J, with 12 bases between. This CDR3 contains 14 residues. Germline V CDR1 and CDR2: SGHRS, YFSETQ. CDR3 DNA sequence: TGCGCCAGCAGCTTGTCGTCTGCTCTGTACGAGCAGTACTTC. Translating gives CASSLSSALYEQYF.

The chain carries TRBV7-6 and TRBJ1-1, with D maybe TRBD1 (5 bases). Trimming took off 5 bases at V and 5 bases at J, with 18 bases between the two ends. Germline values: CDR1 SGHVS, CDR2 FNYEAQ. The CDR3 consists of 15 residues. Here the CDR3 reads CASSASQGGKTEAFF. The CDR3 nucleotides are TGTGCCAGCAGCGCTAGTCAGGGAGGGAAAACTGAAGCTTTCTTT.

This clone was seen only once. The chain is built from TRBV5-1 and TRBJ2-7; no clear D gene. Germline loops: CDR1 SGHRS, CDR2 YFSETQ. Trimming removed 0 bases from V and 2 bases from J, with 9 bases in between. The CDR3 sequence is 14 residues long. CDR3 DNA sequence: TGCGCCAGCAGCTTGGTTGCGGAAGCCTACGAGCAGTACTTC. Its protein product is CASSLVAEAYEQYF.

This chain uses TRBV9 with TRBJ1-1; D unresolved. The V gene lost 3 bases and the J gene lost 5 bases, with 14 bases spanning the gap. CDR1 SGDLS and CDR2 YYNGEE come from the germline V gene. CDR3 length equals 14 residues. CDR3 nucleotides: TGTGCCAGCAGCGAAAGTCCCTCGGGTACTGAAGCTTTCTTT. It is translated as CASSESPSGTEAFF. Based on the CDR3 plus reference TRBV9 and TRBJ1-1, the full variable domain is DSGVTQTPKHLITATGQRVTLRCSPRSGDLSVYWYQQSLDQGLQFLIQYYNGEERAKGNILERFSAQQFPDLHSELNLSSLELGDSALYFCASSESPSGTEAFFGQGTRLTVV.

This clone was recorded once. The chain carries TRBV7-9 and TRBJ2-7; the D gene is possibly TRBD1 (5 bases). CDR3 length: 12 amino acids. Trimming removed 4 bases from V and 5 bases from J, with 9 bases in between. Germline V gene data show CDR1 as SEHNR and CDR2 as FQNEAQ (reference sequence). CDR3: CASSSSRDEQYF. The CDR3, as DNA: TGTGCCAGCAGCTCAAGCAGGGACGAGCAGTACTTC.

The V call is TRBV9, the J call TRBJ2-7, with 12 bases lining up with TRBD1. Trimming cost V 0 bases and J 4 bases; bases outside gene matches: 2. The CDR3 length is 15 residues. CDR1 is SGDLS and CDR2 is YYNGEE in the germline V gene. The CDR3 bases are TGTGCCAGCAGCGTAGCGGGACAGGGGGCGTACGAGCAGTACTTC. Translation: CASSVAGQGAYEQYF.

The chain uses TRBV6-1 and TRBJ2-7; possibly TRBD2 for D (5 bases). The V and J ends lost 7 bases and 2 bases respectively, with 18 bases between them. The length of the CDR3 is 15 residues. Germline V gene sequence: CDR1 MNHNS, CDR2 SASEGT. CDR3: CASTWVSGGTYEQYF. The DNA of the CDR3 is TGTGCCAGCACATGGGTGTCAGGAGGTACCTACGAGCAGTACTTC.

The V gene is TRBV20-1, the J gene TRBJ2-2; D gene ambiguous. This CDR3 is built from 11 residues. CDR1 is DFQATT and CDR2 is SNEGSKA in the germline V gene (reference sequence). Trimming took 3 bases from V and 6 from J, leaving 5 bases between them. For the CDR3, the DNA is TGCAGTGCTAGGTGGGCCGGGGAGCTGTTTTTT. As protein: CSARWAGELFF.

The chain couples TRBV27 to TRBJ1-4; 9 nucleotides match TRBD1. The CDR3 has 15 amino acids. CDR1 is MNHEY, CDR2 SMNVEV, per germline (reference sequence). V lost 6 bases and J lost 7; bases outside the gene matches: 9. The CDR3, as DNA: TGTGCCAGCAGACCTCTGGGGACAGGGACTGAAAAACTGTTTTTT. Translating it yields CASRPLGTGTEKLFF. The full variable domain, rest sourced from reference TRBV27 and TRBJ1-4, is EAQVTQNPRYLITVTGKKLTVTCSQNMNHEYMSWYRQDPGLGLRQIYYSMNVEVTDKGDVPEGYKVSRKEKRNFPLILESPSPNQTSLYFCASRPLGTGTEKLFFGSGTQLSVL.

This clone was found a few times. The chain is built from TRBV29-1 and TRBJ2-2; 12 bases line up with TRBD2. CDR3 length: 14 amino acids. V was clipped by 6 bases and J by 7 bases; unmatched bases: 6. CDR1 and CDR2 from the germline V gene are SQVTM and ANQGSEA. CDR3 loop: CSVWTSGKNGELFF. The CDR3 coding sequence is TGCAGCGTATGGACTAGCGGGAAAAACGGGGAGCTGTTTTTT.